This T cell receptor (beta chain) emerged from a study of blood T cell repertoires in COVID-19. Study background: Sources were T cells, B-cell-depleted T cells, or PBMCs; the material itself was cDNA or gDNA.

Trimming stripped 0 bases from V and 1 base from J, with 6 bases between. Per the germline V gene, CDR1 is ENHRY and CDR2 is SYGVKD. CDR3 length: 14 residues. Generated by immunoSEQ multiplex PCR, the TCRdb table keeps only in-frame clones and is missing some. This table has some 360,000 clones, 87% appearing once. Sequencing was carried out using peripheral blood. The chain recombines TRBV10-3 with TRBJ1-1; D unresolved. The receptor's source is a woman aged 60 to 75 with COVID-19, enrolled during active disease. The CDR3 region is CAISESAENTEAFF. CDR3 DNA sequence: TGTGCCATCAGTGAGTCCGCAGAGAACACTGAAGCTTTCTTT.